The source of this T cell receptor beta chain is a study of T cells in Graves' hyperthyroidism and ophthalmopathy. Looking at the study overall: Any treatment followed the collection of peripheral blood at initial diagnosis.

Exclusion of patients followed from uncontrolled infection, other autoimmune disease, pregnancy or lactation. Points from the study as a whole: Ophthalmopathy, as predicted by the model, came a median roughly 6.5 months after the prediction. Stable hyperthyroidism was separated from ophthalmopathy by a model based on 13 V-J features.

On this clonotype: Its antigen is as yet unknown.

There were TCR beta CDR3 regions amplified from RNA transcripts. RT-PCR in the first round (using the HTBI primer set) targeted the TCR CDR3. A single record per CDR3 protein comes from TCRdb applying MiXCR to the multiplex PCR reads. The repertoire has just under 750,000 distinct CDR3 sequences, approximately 40% of them found once; the top ten carry roughly 30%. V was cut by 5 bases and J by 1 base, with 21 bases left in between. The germline V gene encodes CDR1 SGHAT and CDR2 FQNNGV. This CDR3 is built from 18 residues. The receptor comes from a woman between 35 and 50 years old with Graves' hyperthyroidism. Sequenced sample: blood. This chain connects TRBV11-2 to TRBJ1-3, with D possibly matching TRBD1 (5 bases). This CDR3 is CASSPRAVRRTSGNTIYF. For the CDR3, the DNA is TGTGCCAGCAGCCCCAGGGCAGTCCGGCGAACTTCTGGAAACACCATATATTTT.